Sequencing of this T cell receptor (beta chain) was carried out in a study of T-cell memory formation after mild COVID-19. Turning to the study itself: Largely donor-specific sequence clusters came from a couple of donors. General observations from the study: Those CD4+ clones that contracted were mainly in CM and EM (CD8+ ones in EMRA). Memory from before infection featured some responding clones, which suggests cross-reactive memory joined.

Turning to this clonotype: Its matching antigen is unknown.

A 5'RACE reaction primed in the constant segment made cDNA libraries of TCR alpha and TCR beta, and these carried sample barcodes and UMIs. TCRdb re-called the 5' RACE reads with MiXCR, one entry per CDR3 protein. The table lists more than 300,000 distinct CDR3 sequences, approximately 13% of them singletons, with around a fifth in the top ten. V lost 1 base and J 16 bases, leaving 11 bases between the germline ends. Germline assignment: CDR1 SEHNR and CDR2 FQNEAQ (reference sequence). The CDR3 is 11 residues long. V usage is TRBV7-9 and J usage is TRBJ1-5; the D is unclear. Specimen: PBMCs or a T cell subset sorted from them (not recorded which). The clonotype was recovered from a man aged 18 to 35 who had mild COVID-19 (a few samples of this study predate the infection). Cell type and time point are not known. CDR3 coding DNA: TGTGCCAGCAGCTTAGGGACCCTTCTACATTTT. As protein: CASSLGTLLHF.